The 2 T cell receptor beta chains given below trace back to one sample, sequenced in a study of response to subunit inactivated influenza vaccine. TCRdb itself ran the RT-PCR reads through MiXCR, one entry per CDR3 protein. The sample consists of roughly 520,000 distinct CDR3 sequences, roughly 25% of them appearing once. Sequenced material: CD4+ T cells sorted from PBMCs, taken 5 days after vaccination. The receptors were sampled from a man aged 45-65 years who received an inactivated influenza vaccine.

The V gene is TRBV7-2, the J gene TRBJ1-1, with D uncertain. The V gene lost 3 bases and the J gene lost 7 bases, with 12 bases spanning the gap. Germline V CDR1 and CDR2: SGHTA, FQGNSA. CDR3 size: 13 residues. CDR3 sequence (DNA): TGTGCCAGCAGCTTTTTCGAAGAGGGTGAAGCTTTCTTT. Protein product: CASSFFEEGEAFF. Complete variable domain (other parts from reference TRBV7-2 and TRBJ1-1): GAGVSQSPSNKVTEKGKDVELRCDPISGHTALYWYRQSLGQGLEFLIYFQGNSAPDKSGLPSDRFSAERTGGSVSTLTIQRTQQEDSAVYLCASSFFEEGEAFFGQGTRLTVV.

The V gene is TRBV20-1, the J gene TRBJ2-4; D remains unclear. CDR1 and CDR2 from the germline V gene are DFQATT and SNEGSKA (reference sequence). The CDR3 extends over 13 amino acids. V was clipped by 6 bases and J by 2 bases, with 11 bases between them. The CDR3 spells CSANPHSKNIQYF. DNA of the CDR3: TGCAGTGCCAACCCCCATTCCAAAAACATTCAGTACTTC.